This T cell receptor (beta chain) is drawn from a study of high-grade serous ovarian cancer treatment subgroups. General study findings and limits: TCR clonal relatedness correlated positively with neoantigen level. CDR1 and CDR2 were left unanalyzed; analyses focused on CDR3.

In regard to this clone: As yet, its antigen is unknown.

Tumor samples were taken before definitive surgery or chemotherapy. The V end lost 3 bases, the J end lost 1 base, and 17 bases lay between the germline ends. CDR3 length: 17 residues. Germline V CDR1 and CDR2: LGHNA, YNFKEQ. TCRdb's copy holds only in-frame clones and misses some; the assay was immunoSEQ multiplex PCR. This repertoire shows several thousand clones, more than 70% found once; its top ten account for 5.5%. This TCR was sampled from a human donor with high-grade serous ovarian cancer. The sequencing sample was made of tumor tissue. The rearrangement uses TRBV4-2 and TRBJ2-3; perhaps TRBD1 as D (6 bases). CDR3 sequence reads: CASSHVTGGPRTDTQYF. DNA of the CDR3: TGTGCCAGCAGCCACGTTACTGGGGGCCCTCGCACAGATACGCAGTATTTT.